This T cell receptor (beta chain) emerged from a study of shared clonotypes between healthy human individuals. This clone was observed a single time. Assay: immunoSEQ multiplex PCR; the TCRdb copy retains only in-frame clones and omits some. The table shows about 690,000 clones, with 90% occurring only once. This CDR3 spans 16 amino acids. V gave up 0 bases and J gave up 0 bases, with 9 bases separating them. The germline gives CDR1 LNHNV, CDR2 YYDKDF (reference sequence). The specimen sequenced was memory CD8+ T cells from PBMCs. Subset in this sample: CD45RO+ cells pooled with CCR7-negative TemRA cells. This sequence was found in a young man in good health. Some clones in this sample may be carry-over from other donors' samples. This chain connects TRBV15 to TRBJ1-3; D might be TRBD1 (5 bases). CDR3 DNA sequence: TGTGCCACCAGCAGAGAAAGGGGAGACTCTGGAAACACCATATATTTT. Translating gives CATSRERGDSGNTIYF.